The 32 T cell receptor beta chains in this list originate from one sample, sequenced in a study of regulatory T cells in long-lasting Graves disease. With iRepertoire HTBI primers and Arm-PCR of CDR3 regions, TCR beta libraries were built. MiXCR, applied by TCRdb to the multiplex PCR reads, yields one record per CDR3 protein. This sample has about 530,000 distinct CDR3 sequences, with approximately 16% found just once. Time point in this sample: newly diagnosed GD, antithyroid drugs for less than 3 months. RNA from PBMCs was the source of the TCR library. These data also formed part of another study, on T cells in Graves' hyperthyroidism and ophthalmopathy.

The sample in question was peripheral blood mononuclear cells (PBMCs), obtained at new diagnosis, from a patient treated with antithyroid drugs. The receptors here all came from a woman between 40 and 65 years old with Graves disease.

This chain's CDR3 is CASSHQQGTDEQYF. As DNA, the CDR3 is TGTGCCAGCAGTCACCAACAGGGAACCGACGAGCAGTACTTC. V is TRBV6-1 and J is TRBJ2-7; a weak D match, TRBD1 (6 bases). Deletions cut 5 bases from V and 5 bases from J, with 16 bases between. CDR1 and CDR2 from the germline V gene are MNHNS and SASEGT. There are 14 residues in the CDR3.

The chain uses TRBV20-1 and TRBJ1-3, with TRBD1 identical over 7 bases. With V trimmed by 2 bases and J by 4 bases, 2 bases remained unmatched. CDR3 length: 13 residues. From germline, CDR1 is DFQATT and CDR2 SNEGSKA (reference sequence). CDR3 DNA: TGCAGTGCTAGACAGGGGGGCGGAAACACCATATATTTT. Translated, it gives CSARQGGGNTIYF.

In this sample, this clonotype turned up many times. The chain has TRBV3-1 and TRBJ2-1; D call uncertain. The germline gives CDR1 LGHDT, CDR2 YNNKEL (reference sequence). CDR3 length: 11 amino acids. Trimming took off 2 bases at V and 15 bases at J, with 11 bases between the two ends. CDR3 nucleotides: TGTGCCAGCAGCCAACGGATAGACCTGTTCTTC. Translated: CASSQRIDLFF.

This clonotype has ten or more counts. J is TRBJ2-7 and V is TRBV27; tentative D call: TRBD1 (7 bases). Trimming pared 0 bases from V and 2 bases from J, leaving 20 bases between. The CDR3 is 18 amino acids. The germline CDR1 and CDR2 sequences are MNHEY and SMNVEV (reference sequence). The CDR3 here is CASSLSLTQGGFAYEQYF. The CDR3 DNA sequence: TGTGCCAGCAGTTTATCTCTCACCCAGGGGGGATTCGCCTACGAGCAGTACTTC.

The table lists this clonotype with a few counts. The genes are TRBV5-5 and TRBJ1-4; D is undetermined. Germline CDR1 and CDR2: SGHKS and YYEKEE (reference sequence). V dropped 1 base and J dropped 12 bases, with 13 bases sitting between them. The CDR3 sequence is 13 residues long. Written as DNA, the CDR3 is TGTGCCAGCAGCTTGTGGGCGGCGAGGGAACTGTTTTTT. This translates into CASSLWAARELFF.

This clonotype was recorded at least ten times. The V call is TRBV2, the J call TRBJ1-2, with D perhaps matching TRBD1 (6 bases). The V gene's germline CDR1 is SNHLY and CDR2 FYNNEI. The CDR3 is made up of 16 amino acids. Trimming cost V 7 bases and J 0 bases, with 18 bases left between them. The chain's CDR3 is CASNPGQGPSNYGYTF. The CDR3 nucleotides read TGTGCCAGCAACCCGGGACAAGGGCCTTCTAACTATGGCTACACCTTC.

The chain couples TRBV19 to TRBJ1-6, with 7 bases matching TRBD1. Germline assignment: CDR1 LNHDA and CDR2 SQIVND (reference sequence). J lost 7 bases, V lost 5 bases, and 11 bases had no gene match. This CDR3 is built from 16 residues. The CDR3 here is CASSQETGFGNSPLHF. The CDR3 region has the DNA TGTGCCAGTAGTCAAGAGACAGGGTTTGGAAATTCACCCCTCCACTTT.

In the case of this clonotype: This likely reflects a read error, since a far larger clone is one base away. V usage is TRBV6-9 and J usage is TRBJ1-1, with 7 bases identical to TRBD1. Per germline, CDR1 MNHGY and CDR2 SVAAGI. Germline trimming cut 4 bases from V and 1 base from J; bases unmatched to any gene: 15. The CDR3 is 18 amino acids. DNA of the CDR3: TGTGCCAGCAGTTCTCTCGTACAGGGGCTTGGCGGGAACACTGAAGCTTTCTTT. Protein sequence: CASSSLVQGLGGNTEAFF.

The chain joins TRBV5-5 to TRBJ1-2; D call uncertain. V lost 2 bases to trimming and J lost 3 bases, with 8 bases between them. The CDR3 spans 13 residues. Germline CDR1 SGHKS, CDR2 YYEKEE (reference sequence). The CDR3 bases are TGTGCCAGCAGCTTATTCAGAGACTATGGCTACACCTTC. Translation: CASSLFRDYGYTF.

In its sample, this clonotype was seen many times. V usage is TRBV12-3 or TRBV12-4 and J usage is TRBJ1-5; 8 bases map to TRBD1. The CDR3 sequence is 18 residues long. Trimming at V came to 7 bases and at J to 1 base, leaving 15 bases not matched to a gene. In DNA form, the CDR3 reads TGTGCCAGCACCCCCAGGGACAGGTTGGGGATCAGCAATCAGCCCCAGCATTTT. It encodes CASTPRDRLGISNQPQHF.

This clonotype was detected a few times. The genes are TRBV12-3 or TRBV12-4 and TRBJ2-5; TRBD2 might be the D (5 bases). V was clipped by 3 bases and J by 5 bases, with 10 bases between them. The CDR3 covers 13 residues. The CDR3 nucleotides read TGTGCCAGCAGTTTTTTCGGGAAGGAGACCCAGTACTTC. It yields the protein CASSFFGKETQYF.

This clonotype was detected only a few times. This sequence joins TRBV30 and TRBJ2-7; D is perhaps TRBD2 (6 bases). Between the trimmed V and J ends, which lost 5 bases and 2 bases, there was a span of 10 bases. Germline V gives CDR1 GTSNPN, CDR2 SVGIG (reference sequence). The CDR3 length is 12 residues. Here the CDR3 reads CAWSGDAYEQYF. The CDR3 DNA reads TGTGCCTGGTCGGGGGATGCCTACGAGCAGTACTTC.

This clonotype was counted between two and nine times. V gene TRBV27 combines with J gene TRBJ2-5; D call uncertain. V lost 4 bases and J lost 9, with 12 bases in between. CDR1 and CDR2 (germline): MNHEY, SMNVEV (reference sequence). The CDR3 contains 12 residues. CDR3 amino acids: CASSSPTGPQYF. The CDR3 nucleotides read TGTGCCAGCAGTTCCCCCACTGGGCCCCAGTACTTC.

This clonotype was seen more than once but under ten times. The V call is TRBV15, the J call TRBJ2-7; 11 bases are a match to TRBD1. The V and J ends lost 1 base and 3 bases, in that order; junction bases with no gene match: 2. CDR1 is LNHNV and CDR2 is YYDKDF in the germline V gene (reference sequence). The CDR3 is 15 amino acids. This CDR3 is CATSRAGTGGYEQYF. CDR3 nucleotides: TGTGCCACCAGCAGAGCCGGGACAGGGGGCTACGAGCAGTACTTC.

On this clonotype: A much larger clonotype is one base distant, so this may be a read error. The rearrangement links TRBV6-1 to TRBJ1-3; D uncertain. CDR3 length equals 12 residues. Germline CDR1 and CDR2: MNHNS and SASEGT. The CDR3 DNA sequence: TGTGCCAGCAGTGAAGTAGGATTCCCCGGATTTTTT. Translating it yields CASSEVGFPGFF.

The table lists this clonotype with many counts. This rearrangement joins TRBV28 to TRBJ1-5; tentatively, D is TRBD1 (5 bases). This CDR3 is 13 amino acids long. The V gene's germline CDR1 is MDHEN and CDR2 SYDVKM. V lost 6 bases to trimming and J lost 5 bases, with 11 bases between them. The CDR3 coding sequence is TGTGCCAGCAGGCGACAGAGCCATCAGCCCCAGCATTTT. This gives the protein CASRRQSHQPQHF. Filled out from reference TRBV28 and TRBJ1-5, the complete variable domain reads DVKVTQSSRYLVKRTGEKVFLECVQDMDHENMFWYRQDPGLGLRLIYFSYDVKMKEKGDIPEGYSVSREKKERFSLILESASTNQTSMYLCASRRQSHQPQHFGDGTRLSIL.

The sample holds many counts of this clonotype. This chain links TRBV28 with TRBJ2-7; 7 bases match TRBD2. V was pared by 3 bases and J by 10 bases, with 6 bases of the junction left unmatched. Germline CDR1 is MDHEN and CDR2 is SYDVKM. CDR3 length equals 12 residues. The CDR3 loop reads CASSLWLAEQYF. The CDR3 DNA reads as TGTGCCAGCAGTTTGTGGCTAGCGGAACAGTACTTC.

In its sample, this clonotype was seen many times. The chain uses TRBV6-2 or TRBV6-3 and TRBJ1-1; D perhaps matches TRBD1 (5 bases). V lost 8 bases and J 1 base, leaving 11 bases between the germline ends. The CDR3 runs to 13 residues. Germline-derived CDR1 and CDR2 are MNHEY and SVGEGT. The CDR3 is CASQNQGNTEAFF. The DNA of the CDR3 is TGTGCCAGCCAAAATCAGGGGAACACTGAAGCTTTCTTT.

The chain recombines TRBV20-1 with TRBJ1-4; D is possibly TRBD1 (6 bases). This CDR3 has 13 amino acids. V gave up 7 bases and J gave up 8 bases, with 17 bases separating them. Germline V lookup: CDR1 DFQATT, CDR2 SNEGSKA (reference sequence). The CDR3 DNA reads as TGCAGTGGTGTTCGGGACACCCAGGAAAAACTGTTTTTT. Its translation: CSGVRDTQEKLFF.

This clonotype was picked up many times. The chain's CDR3 is CASRGTPYGYTF. The CDR3 DNA follows: TGTGCCAGCAGGGGGACCCCCTATGGCTACACCTTC. The chain uses TRBV12-3 or TRBV12-4 and TRBJ1-2, with a tentative D call TRBD1 (5 bases). Trimming took off 6 bases at V and 4 bases at J, with 9 bases between the two ends. The CDR3 is made up of 12 amino acids.

This clonotype was found many times. The chain links TRBV2 to TRBJ1-4, with 7 bases matching TRBD1. The germline CDR1 and CDR2 sequences are SNHLY and FYNNEI. V shed 4 bases and J 8 bases; nucleotides not matched to a gene: 7. This CDR3 is built from 14 residues. The CDR3 reads CASSGQGYGEKLFF. The CDR3 DNA is TGTGCCAGCAGTGGACAGGGTTATGGCGAAAAACTGTTTTTT.

This clonotype was observed many times. V and J are TRBV12-5 and TRBJ1-6; D perhaps matches TRBD1 (5 bases). Trimming shortened V by 2 bases and J by 9 bases, and 11 bases separated the two germline ends. In germline, CDR1 is LGHNT, CDR2 FRNRAP. The CDR3 is 14 amino acids. CDR3 region: CASGLRGAGSPLHF. Here the CDR3 DNA reads TGTGCTAGTGGTTTGAGAGGGGCAGGTTCACCCCTCCACTTT.

This clonotype turned up a few times. The gene calls are TRBV20-1 and TRBJ2-1; D may be TRBD2 (5 bases). The CDR3 sequence is 16 residues long. Deletions cut 2 bases from V and 8 bases from J, with 22 bases between. The germline V gene has CDR1 DFQATT and CDR2 SNEGSKA (reference sequence). The CDR3 here is CSARHARGGTTYEQFF. The DNA for the CDR3 is TGCAGTGCTAGACATGCACGGGGTGGCACGACTTATGAGCAGTTCTTC.

A few counts support this clonotype. V and J are TRBV19 and TRBJ1-1; tentatively, D is TRBD1 (6 bases). This CDR3 has 13 residues. Germline V gives CDR1 LNHDA, CDR2 SQIVND (reference sequence). The ends were cut back, 10 bases at V and 4 bases at J, with 16 bases in the middle. The CDR3 bases are TGTGCCACCACTCGACAGGTCGGCACTGAAGCTTTCTTT. As protein: CATTRQVGTEAFF.

This clonotype was recorded a few times. The chain uses TRBV19 and TRBJ2-7; D is undetermined. The V and J ends lost 4 bases and 4 bases respectively, with 17 bases between them. The CDR3 sequence is 15 residues long. CDR1 and CDR2 from the germline V gene are LNHDA and SQIVND (reference sequence). DNA of the CDR3: TGTGCCAGTAGTAACCGGCAGGACGGGTTTTACGAGCAGTACTTC. It specifies CASSNRQDGFYEQYF.

The chain uses TRBV20-1 and TRBJ2-1; 7 nucleotides match TRBD2. CDR3 length: 14 residues. CDR1 is DFQATT, CDR2 SNEGSKA, per germline (reference sequence). V trimming: 5 bases; J trimming: 2 bases; junction bases outside the gene matches: 6. CDR3 sequence reads: CSASRTSTYNEQFF. As DNA, the CDR3 is TGCAGTGCTTCACGGACTAGTACCTACAATGAGCAGTTCTTC.

About this clonotype: This may arise from a read error, as a much more abundant clone is one base away. The chain joins TRBV5-1 to TRBJ1-1; tentatively, D is TRBD1 (5 bases). CDR1 and CDR2 (germline): SGHRS, YFSETQ. This CDR3 has 15 amino acids. The DNA of the CDR3 is TGCACCAGCAGCTTGTACGGGGGAGACTTTACTGAAGCTTTCTTT. Translating gives CTSSLYGGDFTEAFF.

This clonotype was detected ten times or more. The CDR3 protein is CASSVGTGFADTQYF. Here the CDR3 DNA reads TGTGCCAGCAGTGTTGGGACAGGGTTTGCAGATACGCAGTATTTT. The chain is built from TRBV2 and TRBJ2-3, with 9 nucleotides matching TRBD1. The V segment lost 4 bases and the J segment 4 bases; nucleotides outside the gene matches: 6. Per the germline V gene, CDR1 is SNHLY and CDR2 is FYNNEI. This CDR3 is 15 amino acids long.

The chain is built from TRBV5-5 and TRBJ2-3, with D possibly being TRBD2 (6 bases). Germline values: CDR1 SGHKS, CDR2 YYEKEE (reference sequence). This CDR3 is built from 14 residues. Trimming pared 1 base from V and 2 bases from J, leaving 8 bases between. The CDR3 sequence: CASSLTSHTDTQYF. CDR3 nucleotides: TGTGCCAGCAGCTTGACTAGCCACACAGATACGCAGTATTTT.

There are a few counts of this clonotype. This chain uses TRBV5-1 with TRBJ2-5; D gene unclear. Germline V gives CDR1 SGHRS, CDR2 YFSETQ. The CDR3 is 13 amino acids. The V and J ends lost 3 bases and 3 bases respectively, with 9 bases between them. CDR3: CASSWIFKETQYF. Here the CDR3 DNA reads TGCGCCAGCAGCTGGATTTTCAAAGAGACCCAGTACTTC. Using reference TRBV5-1 and TRBJ2-5 for the parts outside the CDR3, the full variable domain is KAGVTQTPRYLIKTRGQQVTLSCSPISGHRSVSWYQQTPGQGLQFLFEYFSETQRNKGNFPGRFSGRQFSNSRSEMNVSTLELGDSALYLCASSWIFKETQYFGPGTRLLVL.

The chain uses TRBV6-1 and TRBJ1-5; 9 nucleotides line up with TRBD1. This CDR3 region has 15 residues. Germline values: CDR1 MNHNS, CDR2 SASEGT. Trimming took 6 bases from V and 2 from J; bases not matched to a gene: 5. CDR3 sequence (DNA): TGTGCCAGCAGACCTACAGGGGGCGGCAATCAGCCCCAGCATTTT. Translated: CASRPTGGGNQPQHF.

This clonotype was found many times. The chain has TRBV2 and TRBJ2-1; tentative D call: TRBD2 (7 bases). The germline CDR1 and CDR2 sequences are SNHLY and FYNNEI. V shed 6 bases and J shed 9 bases, with 27 bases lying between them. The CDR3 covers 17 residues. The CDR3 is CASRAPVGGGHVGEQFF. The CDR3 DNA sequence: TGTGCCAGCAGGGCCCCGGTAGGCGGGGGACATGTTGGTGAGCAGTTCTTC.